This TCR beta chain was documented in a study of molecular identifiers for immune sequencing clone quantification. The study, taken as a whole, reports: Whereas clones above 20 RNA copies held under 1% of naive-cell molecules, they held over 99% of effector molecules.

This clonotype was seen once. The antigen remains unidentified. This may be a read error, as it is one base from a much larger clone. Germline V CDR1 and CDR2: LGHNA, YSLEER. CDR3 size: 18 residues. The authors sorted naive CD8 T cells as CD8+CD4-CCR7+CD45RA+. As previously described, bulk TCR libraries were made using listed TCR primers. TCRdb reanalysed the PCR reads using MiXCR and keeps one entry per CDR3 protein. The sample yields about 630,000 distinct CDR3 sequences, 25% seen once. The sample comprised naive CD8+ T cells from blood, with Jurkat cell RNA spiked in. The subset is: FACS-sorted CD8+CD4-CCR7+CD45RA+ naive T cells. The rearrangement joins TRBV4-3 to TRBJ2-4; no definite D call. The TCR was taken from a human donor in good health. Some libraries in this study had Jurkat cell RNA spiked in. CDR3 residues: CVSSQVFLANVAKNIQYF. The CDR3 bases are TGCGTCAGCAGCCAAGTTTTTCTTGCAAATGTAGCCAAAAACATTCAGTACTTC.